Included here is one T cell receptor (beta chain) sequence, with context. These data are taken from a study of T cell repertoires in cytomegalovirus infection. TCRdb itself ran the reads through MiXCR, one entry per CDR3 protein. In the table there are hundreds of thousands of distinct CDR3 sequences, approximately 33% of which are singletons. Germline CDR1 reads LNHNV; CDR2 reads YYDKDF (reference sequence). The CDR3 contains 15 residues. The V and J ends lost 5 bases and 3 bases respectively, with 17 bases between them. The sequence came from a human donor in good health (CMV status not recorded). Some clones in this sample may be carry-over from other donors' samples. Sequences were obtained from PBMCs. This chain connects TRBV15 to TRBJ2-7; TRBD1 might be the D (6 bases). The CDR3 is CATSGSGTPIYEQYF. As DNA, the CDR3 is TGTGCCACCAGCGGATCCGGGACACCCATCTACGAGCAGTACTTC.